These 16 T cell receptor beta chains were all obtained from the same sample, sequenced in a study of T-cell reconstitution after alpha-beta-depleted transplantation in children. Preparation of the TCRbeta library used unique molecular identifiers. TCRdb re-analysed the PCR reads in MiXCR, keeping a single row per CDR3 protein. The data show 300,000 to 350,000 distinct CDR3 sequences, around 25% seen once. The sequences come from PBMCs, mostly from graft donor cells, collected 180 days after TCRalphabeta/CD19-depleted stem cell transplant. These receptors came from a male patient under 18 who had a stem cell transplant for acute lymphoblastic leukemia, so the T cells may come from the graft donor.

This chain uses TRBV5-1 with TRBJ1-2, with TRBD1 as a possible D gene (6 bases). CDR1 is SGHRS and CDR2 is YFSETQ in the germline V gene. The germline V and J ends were trimmed by 1 base and 8 bases, with 18 bases remaining between them. The CDR3 consists of 15 residues. CDR3 coding DNA: TGCGCCAGCAGCTTGCTCGGGACACCCACAGCAGGCTACACCTTC. Translating it yields CASSLLGTPTAGYTF.

This clonotype was seen only a few times. The chain uses TRBV5-1 and TRBJ2-5; D uncertain. CDR1 and CDR2 (germline): SGHRS, YFSETQ. The CDR3 covers 13 residues. Trimming pared 4 bases from V and 5 bases from J, leaving 12 bases between. The CDR3 DNA is TGCGCCAGCAGCCCTTCCCAGATTGAGACCCAGTACTTC. It is translated as CASSPSQIETQYF.

The chain employs TRBV7-8 and TRBJ2-2, with 14 bases fitting TRBD2. Trimming at V came to 5 bases and at J to 7 bases, leaving 15 bases not matched to a gene. The CDR3 has 19 amino acids. CDR1 is SGHVS and CDR2 is FQNEAQ in the germline V gene. The CDR3 DNA follows: TGTGCCAGCAGCATTTTTACCGGGACTAGCGGGAGTATTGGCGGGGAGCTGTTTTTT. It specifies CASSIFTGTSGSIGGELFF.

The genes are TRBV20-1 and TRBJ2-7; D gene unclear. The CDR3 loop spans 13 amino acids. Deletions cut 6 bases from V and 0 bases from J, with 12 bases between. Germline CDR1 and CDR2: DFQATT and SNEGSKA (reference sequence). This CDR3 reads CSAFAVASYEQYF. CDR3 coding DNA: TGCAGTGCATTTGCAGTGGCCTCCTACGAGCAGTACTTC.

V is TRBV14 and J is TRBJ1-2; D is possibly TRBD1 (5 bases). Germline V lookup: CDR1 SGHDN, CDR2 FVKESK. The CDR3 has 12 residues. The germline V and J ends were trimmed by 4 bases and 8 bases, with 11 bases remaining between them. CDR3 sequence reads: CASSPQGEGYTF. CDR3 sequence (DNA): TGTGCCAGCAGCCCTCAGGGAGAAGGCTACACCTTC.

The genes are TRBV15 and TRBJ1-1; 10 nucleotides match TRBD1. The V gene's germline CDR1 is LNHNV and CDR2 YYDKDF (reference sequence). The junction had 9 bases not matched to a gene; V was cut back by 6 bases and J by 5 bases. The CDR3 totals 15 residues. CDR3 sequence: CATRSRQGAKTEAFF. CDR3 sequence (DNA): TGTGCCACCAGGTCGCGACAGGGGGCGAAGACTGAAGCTTTCTTT.

This clonotype was observed a handful of times. The chain recombines TRBV5-4 with TRBJ2-2; 9 bases are shared with TRBD2. J was trimmed by 4 bases and V by 1 base; bases with no gene match: 8. Germline V CDR1 and CDR2: SGHNT, YYREEE (reference sequence). The length of the CDR3 is 17 residues. CDR3 DNA: TGTGCCAGCAGCTTGCATAGCGGGAGCCTTTTCACCGGGGAGCTGTTTTTT. Translation: CASSLHSGSLFTGELFF.

The V and J genes are TRBV28 and TRBJ2-4; tentative D call: TRBD2 (6 bases). Trimming cost V 8 bases and J 8 bases, with 22 bases left between them. Germline CDR1 is MDHEN and CDR2 is SYDVKM. CDR3 length: 15 amino acids. The CDR3 DNA follows: TGTGCCAGCGGACGGATGGCGGGGCGGAGGGACATTCAGTACTTC. Translation gives CASGRMAGRRDIQYF.

The chain recombines TRBV14 with TRBJ2-5, with D possibly matching TRBD1 (6 bases). V was trimmed by 3 bases and J by 4 bases, leaving 15 bases between them. Germline CDR1 is SGHDN and CDR2 is FVKESK. CDR3 length equals 15 residues. The CDR3 sequence is CASSQFRGPIETQYF. The CDR3 nucleotides read TGTGCCAGCAGCCAGTTCAGGGGTCCCATAGAGACCCAGTACTTC.

V usage is TRBV20-1 and J usage is TRBJ2-3; 14 bases map to TRBD2. The germline CDR1 and CDR2 sequences are DFQATT and SNEGSKA (reference sequence). This CDR3 region has 18 residues. V was clipped by 6 bases and J by 5 bases; unmatched bases: 16. In nucleotides, the CDR3 is TGCAGTGCCCATATAATAGTGGGACTAGCGGGAGCAGGAGATACGCAGTATTTT. It yields the protein CSAHIIVGLAGAGDTQYF.

The chain couples TRBV5-1 to TRBJ2-3; D may be TRBD2 (6 bases). The germline V gene has CDR1 SGHRS and CDR2 YFSETQ. V lost 1 base to trimming and J lost 4 bases, with 13 bases between them. CDR3 length equals 15 residues. The CDR3 nucleotides are TGCGCCAGCAGCTTGCCGCGCCGGGAGTCAGATACGCAGTATTTT. Its translation is CASSLPRRESDTQYF.

The rearrangement joins TRBV10-3 to TRBJ2-3; 7 nucleotides align to TRBD1. The CDR3 extends over 18 amino acids. V gave up 2 bases and J gave up 2 bases; unmatched junction bases: 13. Looked up from germline, CDR1 is ENHRY and CDR2 is SYGVKD. The CDR3 nucleotides read TGTGCCATCAGTGAGACCTCTCGACAGGGTCACCACACAGATACGCAGTATTTT. Protein product: CAISETSRQGHHTDTQYF.

This clonotype was seen at least ten times. The rearrangement uses TRBV12-3 or TRBV12-4 and TRBJ2-7, with TRBD2 identical over 10 bases. After removal of 6 bases from V and 0 bases from J, the junction contained 5 bases not matched to a gene. This CDR3 contains 15 residues. The CDR3 spells CASSRLAGASYEQYF. CDR3 nucleotides: TGTGCCAGCAGCCGACTAGCGGGCGCCTCCTACGAGCAGTACTTC.

This chain connects TRBV7-3 to TRBJ2-3, with D hard to call. V lost 4 bases and J 1 base, leaving 9 bases between the germline ends. The CDR3 spans 14 residues. CDR1 and CDR2 from the germline V gene are SGHTA and FQGTGA. The CDR3 region has the DNA TGTGCCAGCAGCTCGCGAATTGGCACAGATACGCAGTATTTT. It encodes CASSSRIGTDTQYF.

This clonotype occurred many times. CDR3 in DNA: TGCAGTGCTTTAGCGGATTACACCGGGGAGCTGTTTTTT. Amino acid sequence: CSALADYTGELFF. V and J are TRBV20-1 and TRBJ2-2, with D possibly matching TRBD2 (6 bases). V lost 5 bases and J 3 bases, leaving 10 bases between the germline ends. CDR1 is DFQATT, CDR2 SNEGSKA, per germline (reference sequence). This CDR3 contains 13 residues.

This chain links TRBV27 with TRBJ2-7; 7 nucleotides line up with TRBD2. This CDR3 is built from 14 residues. Germline CDR1 reads MNHEY; CDR2 reads SMNVEV (reference sequence). V lost 3 bases to trimming and J lost 4 bases; unmatched junction nucleotides: 6. CDR3 protein: CASSFRREHYEQYF. The CDR3 DNA is TGTGCCAGCAGTTTTCGGCGGGAGCATTACGAGCAGTACTTC.